Listed below are T cell receptor beta chains from one sample, sequenced in a study of blood T cell repertoires in COVID-19. Clones were sequenced by immunoSEQ multiplex PCR, and TCRdb holds only the in-frame ones, with some missing. The table includes approximately 150,000 clones, 87% detected once. The sample was peripheral blood. These receptor sequences come from a woman in her forties or fifties with acute or convalescent COVID-19. The CDR3 runs from the conserved cysteine through the conserved F or W. The D gene is left open where the match is weak. Not every row has a clone size; where given, it reads once, few, many or a size class.

d_call | j_call | v_call | clone_size | cdr3_nt | cdr3_aa
. | TRBJ1-2 | TRBV5-1 | few | TGCGCCAGCAGCTTAGTAGGGGCGAACTATGGCTACACCTTC | CASSLVGANYGYTF
. | TRBJ1-2 | TRBV27 | . | TGTGCCAGCAGTCAGAGAGGATACTATGGCTACACCTTC | CASSQRGYYGYTF
. | TRBJ2-7 | TRBV25-1 | . | TGTGCCAGCAGTGTTGGTGAGGACTACGAGCAGTACTTC | CASSVGEDYEQYF
TRBD1 | TRBJ1-1 | TRBV5-4 | . | TGTGCCAGCAGCTTGGCCGGGACAGGTGAAGCTTTCTTT | CASSLAGTGEAFF
. | TRBJ1-1 | TRBV6-5 | . | TGTGCCAGCGGGTTGTTAGGAGCGAACACTGAAGCTTTCTTT | CASGLLGANTEAFF
. | TRBJ1-2 | TRBV6-5 | . | TGTGCCAGCAGTTCCCGAGTGACAGCCACCTCTGGCTACACCTTC | CASSSRVTATSGYTF
TRBD2 | TRBJ2-1 | TRBV5-1 | . | TGCGCCAGCAGCGGCAGCGGGGATGAGCAGTTCTTC | CASSGSGDEQFF
. | TRBJ1-5 | TRBV5-4 | once | TGTGCCAGCAGCCGATGGGGGGACCAGCCCCAGCATTTT | CASSRWGDQPQHF
TRBD1 | TRBJ2-1 | TRBV28 | . | TGTGCCAGCAGTTCAATTAGGGACAGGGGGCGAAATGAGCAGTTCTTC | CASSSIRDRGRNEQFF
. | TRBJ1-5 | TRBV5-1 | . | TGCGCCAGCAGCTTGGCTGGAGGCAGAGGGCAGCCCCAGCATTTT | CASSLAGGRGQPQHF
TRBD2 | TRBJ2-3 | TRBV2 | . | TGTGCCAGCAGTGTAGCAGCGGGAGAAACAGATACGCAGTATTTT | CASSVAAGETDTQYF
TRBD2 | TRBJ2-5 | TRBV7-9 | . | TGTGCCAGCAGCTTAGCTCTGACTAGCGGGAACCAAGAGACCCAGTACTTC | CASSLALTSGNQETQYF
TRBD2 | TRBJ2-1 | TRBV5-4 | . | TGTGCCAGCAGTTGGGAGGGCAATGAGCAGTTCTTC | CASSWEGNEQFF
TRBD2 | TRBJ2-2 | TRBV11-3 | . | TGTGCCAGCAGCTTAGGCCTAGCGGGGAACACCGGGGAGCTGTTTTTT | CASSLGLAGNTGELFF